This T cell receptor beta chain came from a study of blood T cell repertoires in COVID-19. Here immunoSEQ multiplex PCR was the method, and the copy in TCRdb shows in-frame clones only, minus some. The sample holds more than 150,000 clones, more than 70% seen once. Trimming took 8 bases from V and 3 from J; bases not matched to a gene: 7. Germline V lookup: CDR1 MDHEN, CDR2 SYDVKM. The CDR3 sequence is 13 residues long. This clone was detected only once. This sequence joins TRBV28 and TRBJ2-7; 7 nucleotides line up with TRBD1. Sample: peripheral blood. This TCR was recovered from a woman older than 75 with active or convalescent COVID-19. CDR3 sequence: CASEHRGYYEQYF. Here the CDR3 DNA reads TGTGCCAGCGAACACAGGGGTTACTACGAGCAGTACTTC.